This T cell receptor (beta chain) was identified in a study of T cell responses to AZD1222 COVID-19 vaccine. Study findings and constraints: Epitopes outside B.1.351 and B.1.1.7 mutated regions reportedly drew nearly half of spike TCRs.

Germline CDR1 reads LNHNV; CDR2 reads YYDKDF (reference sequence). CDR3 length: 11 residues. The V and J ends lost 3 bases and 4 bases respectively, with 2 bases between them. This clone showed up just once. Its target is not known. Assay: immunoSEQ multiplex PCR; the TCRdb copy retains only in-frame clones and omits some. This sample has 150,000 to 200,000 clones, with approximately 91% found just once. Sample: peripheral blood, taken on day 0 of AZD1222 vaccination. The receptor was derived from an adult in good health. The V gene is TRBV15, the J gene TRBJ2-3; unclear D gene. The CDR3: CATSRADTQYF. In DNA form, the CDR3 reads TGTGCCACCAGCAGGGCAGATACGCAGTATTTT.